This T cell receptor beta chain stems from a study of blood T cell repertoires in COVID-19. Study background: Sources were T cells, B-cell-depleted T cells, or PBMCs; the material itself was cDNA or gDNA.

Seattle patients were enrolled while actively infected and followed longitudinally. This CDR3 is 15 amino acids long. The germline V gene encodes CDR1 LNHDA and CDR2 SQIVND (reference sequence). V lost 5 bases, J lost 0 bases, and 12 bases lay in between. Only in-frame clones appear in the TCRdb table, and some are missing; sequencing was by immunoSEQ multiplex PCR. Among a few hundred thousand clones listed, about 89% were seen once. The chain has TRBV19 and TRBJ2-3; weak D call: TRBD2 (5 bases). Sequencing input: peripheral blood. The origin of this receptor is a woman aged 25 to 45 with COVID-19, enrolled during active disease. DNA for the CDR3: TGTGCCAGTAGTTCCCCTCGCGGGAGCACAGATACGCAGTATTTT. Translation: CASSSPRGSTDTQYF.